Following are 26 T cell receptor beta chains from one sample sequenced in a study of T cell changes during pregnancy in multiple sclerosis. TCRdb keeps only in-frame clones here, not all; method: immunoSEQ multiplex PCR. The top ten hold around 4.7% of the sample, which has about 46,000 clones, around 93% seen once. Sample: CD8+ T cells from peripheral blood mononuclear cells, taken in the first trimester of pregnancy. The receptors were sampled from a female donor with multiple sclerosis, enrolled in a pregnancy study.

The chain joins TRBV15 to TRBJ1-5; D ambiguous. Germline CDR1 reads LNHNV; CDR2 reads YYDKDF (reference sequence). Between the trimmed V and J ends, which lost 3 bases and 0 bases, there was a span of 9 bases. The CDR3 is 15 amino acids. CDR3 amino acids: CATSSSKLSNQPQHF. The DNA for the CDR3 is TGTGCCACCAGCAGTAGTAAACTTAGCAATCAGCCCCAGCATTTT.

V is TRBV7-6 and J is TRBJ2-3; 9 bases fit TRBD2. J lost 4 bases, V lost 2 bases, and 7 bases had no gene match. Germline V gene lookup returns CDR1 SGHVS and CDR2 FNYEAQ. The CDR3 totals 16 residues. The CDR3 DNA is TGTGCCAGCAGCTTATATGGCGGGAGGGCAGCAGATACGCAGTATTTT. Translating it yields CASSLYGGRAADTQYF.

This clone has only one observation. The rearrangement joins TRBV4-2 to TRBJ1-2; 7 nucleotides align to TRBD1. Germline trimming cut 0 bases from V and 3 bases from J; bases unmatched to any gene: 1. Looked up from germline, CDR1 is LGHNA and CDR2 is YNFKEQ. The CDR3 covers 14 residues. The DNA of the CDR3 is TGTGCCAGCAGCCAAGAAACAGGGGACTATGGCTACACCTTC. This codes for CASSQETGDYGYTF.

This clone was seen once. Here the CDR3 reads CASSSSSAGLEQYF. CDR3 in DNA: TGTGCCAGCAGCTCGTCCTCCGCGGGGCTCGAGCAGTACTTC. The J gene is TRBJ2-7, the V gene TRBV7-3, with a weak D call TRBD2 (6 bases). Germline CDR1 SGHTA, CDR2 FQGTGA. V lost 4 bases and J lost 6, with 16 bases in between. This CDR3 contains 14 residues.

The chain has TRBV7-9 and TRBJ2-7; the D gene is possibly TRBD1 (8 bases). Germline values: CDR1 SEHNR, CDR2 FQNEAQ (reference sequence). V lost 6 bases to trimming and J lost 2 bases, with 14 bases between them. The CDR3 has 14 residues. The CDR3 nucleotides are TGTGCCAGCAGTCGACAGGGGAGGGCCTACGAGCAGTACTTC. The encoded protein is CASSRQGRAYEQYF.

V and J are TRBV5-1 and TRBJ2-3; D unclear. The V gene lost 5 bases and the J gene lost 3 bases, with 16 bases spanning the gap. The CDR3 length is 15 residues. Per the germline V gene, CDR1 is SGHRS and CDR2 is YFSETQ. The CDR3 loop is CASREVHRITDTQYF. The CDR3 DNA is TGCGCCAGCAGAGAGGTACACCGCATAACAGATACGCAGTATTTT.

The rearrangement joins TRBV20-1 to TRBJ2-7; the D gene is possibly TRBD1 (5 bases). V lost 5 bases and J lost 3, with 8 bases in between. The CDR3 contains 11 residues. Germline CDR1 reads DFQATT; CDR2 reads SNEGSKA (reference sequence). CDR3 nucleotide sequence: TGCAGTGCTGGGGCTATCTACGAGCAGTACTTC. Translating gives CSAGAIYEQYF.

The chain recombines TRBV6-4 with TRBJ1-2; 7 bases align to TRBD1. CDR1 and CDR2 (germline): MRHNA, SNTAGT. V was clipped by 8 bases and J by 2 bases; unmatched bases: 5. The CDR3 covers 13 residues. CDR3 bases: TGTGCCAGCCGGTGGGGACAGAACTATGGCTACACCTTC. It is translated as CASRWGQNYGYTF.

This chain links TRBV7-9 with TRBJ2-6; TRBD1 aligns across 7 bases. Germline CDR1 and CDR2: SEHNR and FQNEAQ (reference sequence). This CDR3 has 16 amino acids. Trimming at V came to 10 bases and at J to 2 bases, leaving 11 bases not matched to a gene. CDR3 sequence reads: CATSTGEGAGANVLTF. As DNA, the CDR3 is TGTGCCACCTCCACAGGGGAAGGTGCTGGGGCCAACGTCCTGACTTTC.

The gene calls are TRBV27 and TRBJ2-1; a weak D match, TRBD2 (6 bases). The CDR3 totals 13 residues. The germline gives CDR1 MNHEY, CDR2 SMNVEV (reference sequence). The V end was cut by 4 bases, the J end by 10 bases, with 14 bases between. For the CDR3, the DNA is TGTGCCAGCAGTTCGGGAGTCTCAACGGAGCAGTTCTTC. Translated: CASSSGVSTEQFF.

This chain connects TRBV6-5 to TRBJ1-1; D gene ambiguous. The CDR3 spans 15 residues. V dropped 7 bases and J dropped 3 bases, with 18 bases sitting between them. CDR1 is MNHEY, CDR2 SVGAGI, per germline. CDR3 coding DNA: TGTGCCAGCATCCCACCCAGAGGGAAAGACACTGAAGCTTTCTTT. Translation: CASIPPRGKDTEAFF.

J is TRBJ1-1 and V is TRBV7-9; 10 bases map to TRBD1. Per the germline V gene, CDR1 is SEHNR and CDR2 is FQNEAQ (reference sequence). Losses at the gene ends were 5 bases for V and 0 bases for J; bases not matched to a gene: 6. This CDR3 is 16 amino acids long. Here the CDR3 reads CASSLGQGGLNTEAFF. In nucleotides, the CDR3 is TGTGCCAGCAGCCTAGGACAGGGGGGTTTGAACACTGAAGCTTTCTTT.

The CDR3: CASSFPGLSPDGYNEQFF. CDR3 sequence (DNA): TGTGCCAGCAGCTTTCCGGGACTATCACCGGACGGATACAATGAGCAGTTCTTC. The chain combines TRBV7-8 with TRBJ2-1; 7 nucleotides line up with TRBD2. J lost 4 bases, V lost 3 bases, and 15 bases had no gene match. The CDR3 is 18 residues long. Per germline, CDR1 SGHVS and CDR2 FQNEAQ.

The V call is TRBV13, the J call TRBJ2-5; maybe TRBD1 (6 bases). The CDR3 runs 16 residues. Germline V gene sequence: CDR1 PRHDT, CDR2 FYEKMQ (reference sequence). V was pared by 4 bases and J by 2 bases, with 17 bases between. CDR3 loop: CASSSRTGLGQETQYF. CDR3 coding DNA: TGTGCCAGCAGCTCGAGAACAGGGCTTGGGCAAGAGACCCAGTACTTC.

This sequence joins TRBV7-2 and TRBJ1-3, with D hard to call. Germline CDR1 and CDR2: SGHTA and FQGNSA. Trimming took off 1 base at V and 1 base at J, with 11 bases between the two ends. The CDR3 is 16 residues long. The CDR3 here is CASSLVSGRSGNTIYF. DNA of the CDR3: TGTGCCAGCAGCTTAGTTTCGGGGAGGTCTGGAAACACCATATATTTT.

This chain connects TRBV4-1 to TRBJ2-7, with 13 bases lining up with TRBD2. Germline V gives CDR1 MGHRA, CDR2 YSYEKL. Losses at the gene ends were 4 bases for V and 6 bases for J; bases not matched to a gene: 9. The CDR3 totals 16 residues. The CDR3 reads CASSLPTSGRASEQYF. The CDR3 DNA reads as TGCGCCAGCAGCCTACCTACTAGCGGGAGGGCAAGCGAGCAGTACTTC.

The chain joins TRBV7-9 to TRBJ1-1; 8 bases are a match to TRBD1. Germline CDR1 is SEHNR and CDR2 is FQNEAQ (reference sequence). The V segment lost 4 bases and the J segment 1 base; nucleotides outside the gene matches: 5. The CDR3 spans 15 residues. In nucleotides, the CDR3 is TGTGCCAGCAGCTCCTCGACAGGGGCGAACACTGAAGCTTTCTTT. It encodes CASSSSTGANTEAFF. The whole variable domain, filled in from reference TRBV7-9 and TRBJ1-1, reads DTGVSQNPRHKITKRGQNVTFRCDPISEHNRLYWYRQTLGQGPEFLTYFQNEAQLEKSRLLSDRFSAERPKGSFSTLEIQRTEQGDSAMYLCASSSSTGANTEAFFGQGTRLTVV.

V usage is TRBV4-1 and J usage is TRBJ1-1, with D possibly matching TRBD1 (5 bases). The germline V and J ends were trimmed by 0 bases and 4 bases, with 12 bases remaining between them. The germline V gene has CDR1 MGHRA and CDR2 YSYEKL. The CDR3 runs 15 residues. In nucleotides, the CDR3 is TGCGCCAGCAGCCAAGAAGGTCAGGGTGGCACTGAAGCTTTCTTT. This gives the protein CASSQEGQGGTEAFF.

CDR3 sequence reads: CASSLGQGFRQPQHF. The CDR3 DNA sequence: TGTGCCAGCAGTTTAGGGCAGGGGTTTAGGCAGCCCCAGCATTTT. The chain joins TRBV28 to TRBJ1-5; D is possibly TRBD1 (6 bases). Trimming removed 2 bases from V and 7 bases from J, with 15 bases in between. This CDR3 has 15 residues. Germline CDR1 is MDHEN and CDR2 is SYDVKM.

The chain carries TRBV6-1 and TRBJ2-3; possibly TRBD1 for D (5 bases). This CDR3 contains 17 residues. V was clipped by 0 bases and J by 1 base, with 14 bases between them. From germline, CDR1 is MNHNS and CDR2 SASEGT. CDR3 amino acids: CASSEAGRQGRTDTQYF. The CDR3 nucleotides are TGTGCCAGCAGTGAAGCGGGCCGGCAGGGCCGCACAGATACGCAGTATTTT.

The V call is TRBV14, the J call TRBJ2-7, with 11 bases aligning to TRBD2. The CDR3 is 16 amino acids. With V trimmed by 1 base and J by 2 bases, 4 bases remained unmatched. Per the germline V gene, CDR1 is SGHDN and CDR2 is FVKESK. In DNA, the CDR3 is TGTGCCAGCAGCCAAGGGGCTAGCGGGGGGACCTACGAGCAGTACTTC. It translates to CASSQGASGGTYEQYF.

The rearrangement uses TRBV4-2 and TRBJ2-7, with TRBD1 matching over 9 bases. The CDR3 totals 15 residues. Trimming cost V 4 bases and J 1 base; bases outside gene matches: 5. CDR1 LGHNA and CDR2 YNFKEQ come from the germline V gene. The CDR3 loop reads CASSLGTGTSYEQYF. DNA for the CDR3: TGTGCCAGCAGCCTTGGGACAGGGACTTCCTACGAGCAGTACTTC.

CDR3 sequence reads: CASSLNGKRAIREKLFF. As DNA, the CDR3 is TGTGCCAGCAGTTTAAATGGCAAGAGGGCGATCCGGGAAAAACTGTTTTTT. The J gene is TRBJ1-4, the V gene TRBV27; unclear D gene. Deletions cut 2 bases from V and 8 bases from J, with 21 bases between. Germline values: CDR1 MNHEY, CDR2 SMNVEV (reference sequence). The CDR3 has 17 amino acids.

V is TRBV29-1 and J is TRBJ2-7; D unclear. The ends were cut back, 5 bases at V and 6 bases at J, with 17 bases in the middle. The CDR3 totals 13 residues. The germline gives CDR1 SQVTM, CDR2 ANQGSEA. CDR3 loop: CSVLNSPRPEQYF. The CDR3 DNA sequence: TGCAGCGTTTTAAACTCTCCCCGTCCCGAGCAGTACTTC.

The chain carries TRBV4-3 and TRBJ1-1; 10 nucleotides agree with TRBD1. CDR3 length: 17 residues. Germline V lookup: CDR1 LGHNA, CDR2 YSLEER. V was pared by 0 bases and J by 7 bases, with 11 bases of the junction left unmatched. The CDR3 spells CASSQDITTGGSNEAFF. The CDR3 nucleotides are TGCGCCAGCAGCCAAGATATAACGACAGGGGGCTCCAATGAAGCTTTCTTT.

V and J are TRBV7-2 and TRBJ2-3; the match to TRBD1 covers 7 bases. With V trimmed by 1 base and J by 7 bases, 14 bases remained unmatched. Germline V gives CDR1 SGHTA, CDR2 FQGNSA. This CDR3 region has 17 residues. CDR3 coding DNA: TGTGCCAGCAGCTTAGAGGTATTTGAGGGGGCGTCTCATACGCAGTATTTT. This encodes CASSLEVFEGASHTQYF.